The rows below give T cell receptor beta chains drawn from one sample of a study of memory CD4+ T cells and cytomegalovirus serostatus. Measured with immunoSEQ multiplex PCR; TCRdb has only the in-frame clones, and not every one. Of 25,000 to 35,000 clones in the sample, around 75% were seen once. Sequenced: memory CD4+ T cells from blood. The receptors originated from an adult in good health and CMV-seronegative. The CDR3 runs from the conserved cysteine through the conserved F or W. D genes are given only for firm matches. Only some rows state a clone size, as once, few, many or a class for expanded clones.

>NA|TRBV7-9|NA|TRBJ1-6
TGTGCCAGCAGCGCAACGACAACACCTAATTCACCCCTCCACTTT
CASSATTTPNSPLHF
>NA|TRBV11-2|NA|TRBJ2-7
TGTGCCAGCAGATCACAGGGAGCCGAGCAGTACTTC
CASRSQGAEQYF
>NA|TRBV7-9|NA|TRBJ1-4
TGTGCCAGCAGCCAACAGTATGAAAAACTGTTTTTT
CASSQQYEKLFF
>NA|TRBV20-1|NA|TRBJ1-2
TGCAGTGCTCGTTATGGGAGTGGCTACACCTTC
CSARYGSGYTF
>NA|TRBV19|NA|TRBJ1-5
TGTGCCAGTAGTGGCGTCGTTTTTAGCAATCAGCCCCAGCATTTT
CASSGVVFSNQPQHF
>NA|TRBV28|NA|TRBJ2-7
TGTGCCAGCAGGCCACTAGATACGGCCCCCTACGAGCAGTACTTC
CASRPLDTAPYEQYF
>NA|TRBV25-1|TRBD1|TRBJ1-3
TGTGCCAGCAGTGAATCAATGGGACAGGGCGCTGGAAACACCATATATTTT
CASSESMGQGAGNTIYF
>NA|TRBV9|NA|TRBJ1-1
TGTGCCAGCAGCGTAGGGGGGAGAACTGAAGCTTTCTTT
CASSVGGRTEAFF
>NA|TRBV28|NA|TRBJ1-4
TGTGCCAGCAGCCCGGTCCCCCAATTGAGACTGTTTTTT
CASSPVPQLRLFF
>NA|TRBV30|NA|TRBJ1-2
TGTGCCTGGAGTGTAACAGTCCCCTTTGGCGGCTACACCTTC
CAWSVTVPFGGYTF
>NA|TRBV11-2|TRBD2|TRBJ2-3
TGTGCCAGCAGCTTAGTTCTAGGCGGGGGAACAGATACGCAGTATTTT
CASSLVLGGGTDTQYF
>NA|TRBV5-4|TRBD1|TRBJ1-2
TGTGCCAGCAGCTTGAACAGGGGTTACTATGGCTACACCTTC
CASSLNRGYYGYTF
>NA|TRBV19|NA|TRBJ1-1
TGTGCCAGTAGGCTAACAGGGAATACTGAAGCTTTCTTT
CASRLTGNTEAFF
>NA|TRBV5-1|TRBD2|TRBJ2-7
TGCGCCAGCAGAGCCGGACTAGCGGGGGAGTACGAGCAGTACTTC
CASRAGLAGEYEQYF
>few|TRBV5-5|NA|TRBJ2-7
TGTGCCAGCAGCTTCGGCGGACCGGGTCTACCCTACGAGCAGTACTTC
CASSFGGPGLPYEQYF
>NA|TRBV6-6|NA|TRBJ1-3
TGTGCCAGCAGTACCCGCAGGGGCTTCTCTGGAAACACCATATATTTT
CASSTRRGFSGNTIYF
>NA|TRBV6-5|NA|TRBJ1-1
TGTGCCAGCAGTGAAGAACAGGAAGCTTTCTTT
CASSEEQEAFF
>NA|TRBV6-1|TRBD1|TRBJ2-7
TGTGCCAGCAGAGATCCGGGACAGGGGAGGTACGAGCAGTACTTC
CASRDPGQGRYEQYF
>once|TRBV6-6|TRBD1|TRBJ2-6
TGTGCCAGCAGTCGGGACAGGGACTCTGGGGCCAACGTCCTGACTTTC
CASSRDRDSGANVLTF
>NA|TRBV25-1|NA|TRBJ1-1
TGTGCCAGCAGTGATTCAAGTGTGAGTCGAGCTTTCTTT
CASSDSSVSRAFF
>few|TRBV2|TRBD1|TRBJ1-1
TGTGCCAGCAGGGACAGGGGCTTTTATAACACTGAAGCTTTCTTT
CASRDRGFYNTEAFF
>NA|TRBV5-1|NA|TRBJ1-1
TGCGCCAGCAGCCACGACAAAGGCGCGAACACTGAAGCTTTCTTT
CASSHDKGANTEAFF
>NA|TRBV11-2|NA|TRBJ2-7
TGTGCCAGCAGCTTATCTCTGGGAGCCTACGAGCAGTACTTC
CASSLSLGAYEQYF